Included here is one TCR beta chain sequence, with context. Generated by immunoSEQ multiplex PCR, the TCRdb table keeps only in-frame clones and is missing some. The sample lists 350,000 to 500,000 clones, 80% to 95% occurring once. V lost 5 bases to trimming and J lost 5 bases, with 15 bases between them. The CDR3 sequence is 14 residues long. The germline gives CDR1 LNHDA, CDR2 SQIVND (reference sequence). This sample stems from a study of Ad26.COV2.S vaccination and SARS-CoV-2 variants. Treatment indicated: 19 received Ad26.COV2.S at low or high dose, single or two shots; 5 received placebo; per-sample allocation not given. Collection of samples fell on day 63 after the first vaccine or placebo injection.

The source is a person aged 18 to 65 who received the Ad26.COV2.S COVID-19 vaccine or a placebo. Material: peripheral blood, obtained in a trial of Ad26.COV2.S vaccine versus placebo. The genes are TRBV19 and TRBJ2-5; maybe TRBD1 (6 bases). CDR3 sequence reads: CASSLRTVRETQYF. The DNA of the CDR3 is TGTGCCAGTAGTTTACGGACAGTTCGGGAGACCCAGTACTTC.